This T cell receptor (beta chain) was captured in a study of cytomegalovirus exposure and HLA in healthy donors. Findings and caveats of the study: The availability of immune exposure information extended only to CMV serostatus. V- and J-gene trimming in TCR beta was tied to a missense DCLRE1C variant by an analysis performed later. For presence/absence analyses, sequencing depth was assumed to be roughly uniform across donors.

On this clone: The antigen remains undetermined.

Primers included in the PCR were 60 Vbeta and 13 Jbeta primers. TCRdb keeps only in-frame clones here, not all; method: immunoSEQ multiplex PCR. This sample yields some 120,000 clones, of which about three quarters are seen a single time; approximately 1% belongs to the top ten. Trimming removed 1 base from V and 0 bases from J; junction bases left unmatched: 3. This CDR3 contains 16 residues. CDR1 SEHNR and CDR2 FQNEAQ come from the germline V gene (reference sequence). The chain has TRBV7-9 and TRBJ2-3, with 8 nucleotides matching TRBD2. Sequenced input: PBMCs. This receptor was obtained from a human donor in good health. The CDR3 DNA sequence: TGTGCCAGCAGCTTAGGAAGCGGGGGTAGCACAGATACGCAGTATTTT. Translating gives CASSLGSGGSTDTQYF. Using reference TRBV7-9 and TRBJ2-3 for the parts outside the CDR3, the full variable domain is DTGVSQNPRHKITKRGQNVTFRCDPISEHNRLYWYRQTLGQGPEFLTYFQNEAQLEKSRLLSDRFSAERPKGSFSTLEIQRTEQGDSAMYLCASSLGSGGSTDTQYFGPGTRLTVL.